These 27 T cell receptor beta chains share one sample of origin, sequenced in a study of graft-versus-host responses after intestinal transplantation. Clones were sequenced by immunoSEQ multiplex PCR, and TCRdb holds only the in-frame ones, with some missing. The profile shows roughly 13,000 clones, just under 85% of them singletons. Source: PBMCs, taken after intestinal transplantation. The origin of the receptors is a human patient who received an intestinal transplant, so some T cells may come from the graft donor.

This clone was picked up a small number of times. The chain combines TRBV30 with TRBJ1-1, with TRBD1 matching over 7 bases. V lost 3 bases, J lost 2 bases, and 3 bases stayed unmatched. The CDR3 length is 13 residues. The V gene's germline CDR1 is GTSNPN and CDR2 SVGIG (reference sequence). CDR3 nucleotides: TGTGCCTGGAGAAGGGACAGTAACACTGAAGCTTTCTTT. Its protein is CAWRRDSNTEAFF.

The chain employs TRBV5-1 and TRBJ2-5; 8 bases are shared with TRBD1. This CDR3 is built from 14 residues. The germline V gene has CDR1 SGHRS and CDR2 YFSETQ. V was clipped by 3 bases and J by 1 base; unmatched bases: 2. The CDR3 protein is CASSWGTGQETQYF. CDR3 DNA: TGCGCCAGCAGCTGGGGGACAGGCCAAGAGACCCAGTACTTC.

As concerns this clone: Additional DNA sequences in this sample encode the identical CDR3. The chain uses TRBV9 and TRBJ2-3; the D is unclear. Germline V gives CDR1 SGDLS, CDR2 YYNGEE. The ends were cut back, 3 bases at V and 0 bases at J, with 5 bases in the middle. This CDR3 spans 13 amino acids. This chain's CDR3 is CASSALSTDTQYF. The CDR3 nucleotides read TGTGCCAGCAGCGCCCTAAGCACAGATACGCAGTATTTT.

This chain connects TRBV7-2 to TRBJ1-1; possibly TRBD1 for D (5 bases). CDR3 length equals 13 residues. Trimming removed 5 bases at V and 5 bases at J, with 12 bases between. Germline V gives CDR1 SGHTA, CDR2 FQGNSA. CDR3 sequence: CASSPFGQTEAFF. The CDR3 DNA follows: TGTGCCAGCAGCCCCTTCGGACAAACTGAAGCTTTCTTT.

The J gene is TRBJ2-7, the V gene TRBV6-5; 10 bases are shared with TRBD1. This CDR3 has 15 residues. Unmatched junction bases numbered 7, after V lost 7 bases and J lost 1 base. Germline CDR1 and CDR2: MNHEY and SVGAGI. The CDR3: CASTYGTGASYEQYF. The CDR3 coding sequence is TGTGCCAGCACCTACGGGACAGGGGCTTCCTACGAGCAGTACTTC.

The chain combines TRBV5-1 with TRBJ2-7; D not resolved. This CDR3 comprises 15 residues. V was pared by 3 bases and J by 1 base, with 14 bases between. CDR1 is SGHRS and CDR2 is YFSETQ in the germline V gene. CDR3 loop: CASSSHGRPSYEQYF. The CDR3 nucleotides read TGCGCCAGCAGCTCCCACGGACGCCCGTCCTACGAGCAGTACTTC.

This chain links TRBV7-9 with TRBJ2-5, with no clear D. V lost 1 base and J 5 bases, leaving 5 bases between the germline ends. Germline values: CDR1 SEHNR, CDR2 FQNEAQ (reference sequence). This CDR3 is built from 12 residues. The DNA for the CDR3 is TGTGCCAGCAGCTTAGTATCTGAGACCCAGTACTTC. This sequence encodes CASSLVSETQYF.

V usage is TRBV14 and J usage is TRBJ2-7, with 9 bases lining up with TRBD1. Looked up from germline, CDR1 is SGHDN and CDR2 is FVKESK. With V trimmed by 3 bases and J by 3 bases, 9 bases remained unmatched. CDR3 length equals 16 residues. The CDR3 loop is CASSHSGTGYLYEQYF. CDR3 nucleotide sequence: TGTGCCAGCAGCCATTCCGGGACAGGGTATCTCTACGAGCAGTACTTC.

The chain links TRBV7-3 to TRBJ2-2; 8 bases are a match to TRBD1. Germline CDR1 is SGHTA and CDR2 is FQGTGA. The J segment lost 1 base and the V segment lost 8 bases, leaving 0 bases of the junction unmatched. The CDR3 is made up of 13 amino acids. The CDR3 here is CASGTGNTGELFF. As DNA, the CDR3 is TGTGCCAGCGGGACAGGGAACACCGGGGAGCTGTTTTTT.

The chain uses TRBV18 and TRBJ1-1; D uncertain. The CDR3 totals 15 residues. Trimming removed 3 bases at V and 0 bases at J, with 11 bases between. CDR1 and CDR2 (germline): KGHSH, LQKENI. As DNA, the CDR3 is TGTGCCAGCTCACCTACTACACAAATGAACACTGAAGCTTTCTTT. Translating gives CASSPTTQMNTEAFF.

This sequence joins TRBV4-1 and TRBJ1-4, with a tentative D call TRBD1 (5 bases). Germline CDR1 reads MGHRA; CDR2 reads YSYEKL. Trimming removed 4 bases from V and 8 bases from J, with 17 bases in between. The CDR3 sequence is 15 residues long. CDR3: CASSLPGGSGEKLFF. The CDR3 DNA sequence: TGCGCCAGCAGCCTTCCCGGGGGGTCCGGAGAAAAACTGTTTTTT.

This sequence joins TRBV9 and TRBJ2-1; tentatively, D is TRBD2 (6 bases). V lost 0 bases and J 4 bases, leaving 11 bases between the germline ends. This CDR3 is 15 amino acids long. Germline values: CDR1 SGDLS, CDR2 YYNGEE. Written as DNA, the CDR3 is TGTGCCAGCAGCGTAGGGGGCGGGGCTTACAATGAGCAGTTCTTC. Its protein product is CASSVGGGAYNEQFF.

This rearrangement joins TRBV5-8 to TRBJ2-5; TRBD1 agrees at 12 bases. V shed 4 bases and J 4 bases; nucleotides not matched to a gene: 8. Germline V lookup: CDR1 SGHTS, CDR2 YDEGEE. The CDR3 is made up of 16 amino acids. In nucleotides, the CDR3 is TGTGCCAGCAGCAGGGGACAGGGGGCTATCAGAGAGACCCAGTACTTC. This codes for CASSRGQGAIRETQYF.

The genes are TRBV6-1 and TRBJ2-7; D may be TRBD1 or TRBD2 (6 bases each). V lost 6 bases, J lost 5 bases, and 20 bases lay in between. The CDR3 consists of 15 residues. CDR1 and CDR2 (germline): MNHNS, SASEGT. CDR3 amino acids: CASRMSPGGADEQYF. In nucleotides, the CDR3 is TGTGCCAGCAGGATGTCCCCCGGGGGCGCGGACGAGCAGTACTTC.

The chain links TRBV5-8 to TRBJ2-7; 7 nucleotides line up with TRBD2. After removal of 2 bases from V and 6 bases from J, the junction contained 5 bases not matched to a gene. Germline assignment: CDR1 SGHTS and CDR2 YDEGEE. CDR3 length: 13 amino acids. For the CDR3, the DNA is TGTGCCAGCAGCTTAGGGAGGGTTCCCGAGCAGTACTTC. It specifies CASSLGRVPEQYF. Combining the CDR3 with reference TRBV5-8 and TRBJ2-7 gives the whole variable domain EAGVTQSPTHLIKTRGQQATLRCSPISGHTSVYWYQQALGLGLQFLLWYDEGEERNRGNFPPRFSGRQFPNYSSELNVNALELEDSALYLCASSLGRVPEQYFGPGTRLTVT.

This rearrangement joins TRBV2 to TRBJ2-1, with 9 bases matching TRBD1. CDR1 and CDR2 from the germline V gene are SNHLY and FYNNEI. Trimming took 1 base from V and 10 from J; bases not matched to a gene: 8. The length of the CDR3 is 15 residues. CDR3 region: CASSEDRGPLGEQFF. The CDR3 DNA follows: TGTGCCAGCAGTGAAGACAGGGGGCCCTTGGGGGAGCAGTTCTTC.

The V and J genes are TRBV19 and TRBJ2-5; D is unresolved. The CDR3 has 15 residues. Germline CDR1 LNHDA, CDR2 SQIVND (reference sequence). Trimming removed 5 bases from V and 5 bases from J, with 18 bases in between. CDR3 nucleotides: TGTGCCAGTAGTCGCCCCGGCACAAATGGCGAGACCCAGTACTTC. Residues: CASSRPGTNGETQYF. The full variable domain, completed using reference TRBV19 and TRBJ2-5, is DGGITQSPKYLFRKEGQNVTLSCEQNLNHDAMYWYRQDPGQGLRLIYYSQIVNDFQKGDIAEGYSVSREKKESFPLTVTSAQKNPTAFYLCASSRPGTNGETQYFGPGTRLLVL.

V is TRBV5-4 and J is TRBJ2-7; perhaps TRBD1 as D (5 bases). CDR1 SGHNT and CDR2 YYREEE come from the germline V gene (reference sequence). This CDR3 contains 15 residues. Deletions cut 4 bases from V and 1 base from J, with 15 bases between. CDR3 region: CASSPTFRASYEQYF. CDR3 coding DNA: TGTGCCAGCAGCCCAACTTTCAGGGCTTCCTACGAGCAGTACTTC.

The rearrangement uses TRBV15 and TRBJ2-1; D is possibly TRBD2 (6 bases). Trimming took 6 bases from V and 0 from J, leaving 12 bases between them. The CDR3 runs to 15 residues. Germline V gene sequence: CDR1 LNHNV, CDR2 YYDKDF (reference sequence). CDR3 loop: CATREGRSSYNEQFF. The CDR3 coding sequence is TGTGCCACCAGGGAGGGCAGGAGCTCCTACAATGAGCAGTTCTTC. Using reference TRBV15 and TRBJ2-1 for the parts outside the CDR3, the full variable domain is DAMVIQNPRYQVTQFGKPVTLSCSQTLNHNVMYWYQQKSSQAPKLLFHYYDKDFNNEADTPDNFQSRRPNTSFCFLDIRSPGLGDTAMYLCATREGRSSYNEQFFGPGTRLTVL.

V usage is TRBV5-1 and J usage is TRBJ1-2; D might be TRBD1 (5 bases). V was trimmed by 1 base and J by 10 bases, leaving 17 bases between them. This CDR3 spans 14 amino acids. Germline assignment: CDR1 SGHRS and CDR2 YFSETQ. CDR3 nucleotide sequence: TGCGCCAGCAGCTTGCCCCTTGGGCAGGGTGACTACACCTTC. Amino acids: CASSLPLGQGDYTF.

J is TRBJ2-1 and V is TRBV7-3, with 10 nucleotides matching TRBD2. The V gene end was trimmed by 3 bases and the J gene end by 6 bases; junction bases not matched to a gene: 5. Germline loops: CDR1 SGHTA, CDR2 FQGTGA. CDR3 length equals 15 residues. The CDR3, as DNA: TGTGCCAGCAGCTTGTATAGCGGGAGGCCCAATGAGCAGTTCTTC. Translating it yields CASSLYSGRPNEQFF.

The V and J genes are TRBV19 and TRBJ1-4; possibly TRBD1 for D (5 bases). The CDR3 length is 15 residues. Trimming removed 0 bases at V and 8 bases at J, with 13 bases between. Per germline, CDR1 LNHDA and CDR2 SQIVND (reference sequence). The CDR3 here is CASSIDRGWGEKLFF. As DNA, the CDR3 is TGTGCCAGTAGTATAGATCGAGGGTGGGGCGAAAAACTGTTTTTT. The variable domain in full, with the rest retrieved from reference TRBV19 and TRBJ1-4, is DGGITQSPKYLFRKEGQNVTLSCEQNLNHDAMYWYRQDPGQGLRLIYYSQIVNDFQKGDIAEGYSVSREKKESFPLTVTSAQKNPTAFYLCASSIDRGWGEKLFFGSGTQLSVL.

The chain combines TRBV19 with TRBJ2-7, with 14 bases fitting TRBD2. CDR3 length equals 14 residues. From germline, CDR1 is LNHDA and CDR2 SQIVND (reference sequence). V dropped 4 bases and J dropped 6; count of bases not matched to a gene: 2. The CDR3 reads CASSRGLAGAEQYF. CDR3 DNA: TGTGCCAGTAGTAGGGGACTAGCGGGAGCCGAGCAGTACTTC.

V is TRBV6-5 and J is TRBJ1-5; 10 nucleotides line up with TRBD1. J gave up 7 bases and V 6 bases, and 3 bases lay outside the gene matches. Per germline, CDR1 MNHEY and CDR2 SVGAGI. The CDR3 contains 13 residues. The CDR3, as DNA: TGTGCCAGCAGGGGGACAGGGGACCAGCCCCAGCATTTT. This codes for CASRGTGDQPQHF.

V and J are TRBV5-6 and TRBJ2-7; D is unresolved. CDR1 SGHDT and CDR2 YYEEEE come from the germline V gene. Deletions cut 3 bases from V and 4 bases from J, with 14 bases between. CDR3 length: 14 residues. In DNA, the CDR3 is TGTGCCAGCAGCTCCGCACAGTGGGGTTACGAGCAGTACTTC. This sequence encodes CASSSAQWGYEQYF. The whole variable domain, remainder taken from reference TRBV5-6 and TRBJ2-7, is DAGVTQSPTHLIKTRGQQVTLRCSPKSGHDTVSWYQQALGQGPQFIFQYYEEEERQRGNFPDRFSGHQFPNYSSELNVNALLLGDSALYLCASSSAQWGYEQYFGPGTRLTVT.

This clone turned up a few times. The V gene is TRBV7-2, the J gene TRBJ2-4; tentative D call: TRBD1 (6 bases). Germline-derived CDR1 and CDR2 are SGHTA and FQGNSA. The V end was cut by 5 bases, the J end by 7 bases, with 12 bases between. This CDR3 is 13 amino acids long. Written as DNA, the CDR3 is TGTGCCAGCAGCCTACAGGGTGTCAACATTCAGTACTTC. Encoded protein: CASSLQGVNIQYF. Using reference TRBV7-2 and TRBJ2-4 for the parts outside the CDR3, the full variable domain is GAGVSQSPSNKVTEKGKDVELRCDPISGHTALYWYRQSLGQGLEFLIYFQGNSAPDKSGLPSDRFSAERTGGSVSTLTIQRTQQEDSAVYLCASSLQGVNIQYFGAGTRLSVL.

This chain joins TRBV7-6 and TRBJ2-7; TRBD1 or TRBD2 may be the D gene (5 bases each). Germline V gene data show CDR1 as SGHVS and CDR2 as FNYEAQ. The V and J ends lost 1 base and 2 bases respectively, with 12 bases between them. CDR3 size: 15 residues. CDR3 region: CASSLEQGAPYEQYF. For the CDR3, the DNA is TGTGCCAGCAGCTTAGAGCAGGGAGCCCCCTACGAGCAGTACTTC.